What follows are 9 T cell receptor beta chains derived from one specimen sequenced in a study of blood T cell repertoires in COVID-19. Assay used: immunoSEQ multiplex PCR; TCRdb lists only in-frame clones, some missing. This sample has some 120,000 clones, with about nine tenths found just once. Sequencing input: peripheral blood. The source is a man aged 35-49 years with acute or convalescent COVID-19.

V and J are TRBV6-5 and TRBJ1-2; the match to TRBD1 covers 7 bases. Germline V gives CDR1 MNHEY, CDR2 SVGAGI. The CDR3 spans 12 residues. V lost 10 bases and J lost 10; bases outside the gene matches: 12. The CDR3 loop is CAIGRQGGLYTF. CDR3 nucleotide sequence: TGTGCCATCGGTCGACAGGGCGGGCTCTACACCTTC.

This clone has only one observation. This chain joins TRBV3-1 (or the pseudogene TRBV3-2) and TRBJ1-2; D gene uncertain. The CDR3 extends over 14 amino acids. V lost 0 bases and J lost 6, with 11 bases in between. From germline, CDR1 is LGHDT and CDR2 YNNKEL (reference sequence). The CDR3, as DNA: TGTGCCAGCAGCCAAGATCCCGGGGTGGATGGCTACACCTTC. As protein: CASSQDPGVDGYTF.

The rearrangement links TRBV19 to TRBJ2-5; the match to TRBD1 covers 10 bases. The J segment lost 4 bases and the V segment lost 1 base, leaving 3 bases of the junction unmatched. The CDR3 covers 15 residues. Germline V gene sequence: CDR1 LNHDA, CDR2 SQIVND (reference sequence). The CDR3 nucleotides read TGTGCCAGTAGTATAGGGGACAGGGGCGTAGAGACCCAGTACTTC. Residues: CASSIGDRGVETQYF.

The chain uses TRBV6-4 and TRBJ2-3, with TRBD2 matching over 10 bases. The CDR3 is 15 amino acids. Germline CDR1 reads MRHNA; CDR2 reads SNTAGT. V dropped 0 bases and J dropped 4; count of bases not matched to a gene: 1. The CDR3 region is CASSDSSGGADTQYF. The CDR3 DNA follows: TGTGCCAGCAGTGACTCGAGCGGGGGGGCAGATACGCAGTATTTT.

This clone was observed a handful of times. The sample contains more than one DNA sequence encoding this CDR3. The chain has TRBV3-1 (or the pseudogene TRBV3-2) and TRBJ1-2, with TRBD1 matching over 8 bases. Germline CDR1 is LGHDT and CDR2 is YNNKEL (reference sequence). Losses at the gene ends were 3 bases for V and 8 bases for J; bases not matched to a gene: 5. This CDR3 comprises 13 residues. CDR3 sequence (DNA): TGTGCCAGCAGCCAGGGGACAGGAGGCGGCTACACCTTC. Its protein product is CASSQGTGGGYTF.

V usage is TRBV7-8 and J usage is TRBJ2-1, with a tentative D call TRBD2 (5 bases). The CDR3 length is 16 residues. Looked up from germline, CDR1 is SGHVS and CDR2 is FQNEAQ. V dropped 5 bases and J dropped 0 bases, with 14 bases sitting between them. Written as DNA, the CDR3 is TGTGCCAGCAGCCGGGCGTCGGGGAGCTCCTACAATGAGCAGTTCTTC. Translating gives CASSRASGSSYNEQFF.

The chain is built from TRBV11-3 and TRBJ2-1; possibly TRBD2 for D (5 bases). The CDR3 loop spans 13 amino acids. V was trimmed by 1 base and J by 6 bases, leaving 7 bases between them. Germline V gives CDR1 SGHNT, CDR2 YENEEA. The CDR3 here is CASSLVGGNEQFF. CDR3 DNA sequence: TGTGCCAGCAGCTTAGTTGGAGGCAATGAGCAGTTCTTC. Using reference TRBV11-3 and TRBJ2-1 for the parts outside the CDR3, the full variable domain is EAGVVQSPRYKIIEKKQPVAFWCNPISGHNTLYWYLQNLGQGPELLIRYENEEAVDDSQLPKDRFSAERLKGVDSTLKIQPAELGDSAVYLCASSLVGGNEQFFGPGTRLTVL.

The V and J genes are TRBV5-6 and TRBJ2-2; 9 bases line up with TRBD2. The CDR3 is 19 residues long. V was pared by 2 bases and J by 4 bases, with 15 bases of the junction left unmatched. Looked up from germline, CDR1 is SGHDT and CDR2 is YYEEEE. The CDR3 sequence: CASSFFSGGLLRFTGELFF. The CDR3 DNA reads TGTGCCAGCAGCTTCTTTAGCGGGGGACTGCTCCGCTTCACCGGGGAGCTGTTTTTT.

This clone came up a few times. This chain uses TRBV11-2 with TRBJ2-7; tentative D call: TRBD1 (7 bases). The CDR3 is 16 residues long. Germline CDR1 SGHAT, CDR2 FQNNGV. V was shortened by 4 bases and J by 1 base, with 17 bases between the two germline ends. CDR3 in amino acids: CASSSNTGDFSYEQYF. The DNA for the CDR3 is TGTGCCAGCAGCTCCAACACAGGGGACTTTTCCTACGAGCAGTACTTC.